Listed here are 14 T cell receptor beta chains from one sample, sequenced in a study of blood T cell repertoires in COVID-19. Method: immunoSEQ multiplex PCR; TCRdb's copy keeps in-frame clones and lacks some. The data hold fewer than 150,000 clones, with about 91% observed a single time. Sequencing was done on a sample of peripheral blood. The origin of the receptors is a woman aged 45-65 years with active or convalescent COVID-19.

The chain uses TRBV13 and TRBJ1-2; tentative D call: TRBD1 (6 bases). The CDR3 has 15 residues. Trimming took 5 bases from V and 4 from J, leaving 17 bases between them. CDR1 is PRHDT and CDR2 is FYEKMQ in the germline V gene (reference sequence). Here the CDR3 reads CASSGRNRVVYGYTF. For the CDR3, the DNA is TGTGCCAGCAGCGGGCGGAACAGGGTGGTCTATGGCTACACCTTC.

This clone was counted only a few times. The chain has TRBV6-5 and TRBJ1-5, with 8 bases lining up with TRBD1. Germline V gene sequence: CDR1 MNHEY, CDR2 SVGAGI. This CDR3 is 15 amino acids long. The junction had 4 bases not matched to a gene; V was cut back by 6 bases and J by 0 bases. CDR3 in DNA: TGTGCCAGCAGACCGGACAGGGATAGCAATCAGCCCCAGCATTTT. It translates to CASRPDRDSNQPQHF.

The chain is built from TRBV5-6 and TRBJ2-3; 8 bases align to TRBD2. Germline V gene data show CDR1 as SGHDT and CDR2 as YYEEEE. J gave up 1 base and V 2 bases, and 6 bases lay outside the gene matches. There are 16 residues in the CDR3. CDR3 DNA: TGTGCCAGCAGCTTTTGGACGGGAGGGCGCACAGATACGCAGTATTTT. As protein: CASSFWTGGRTDTQYF.

The rearrangement uses TRBV28 and TRBJ2-7, with a possible D match to TRBD2 (6 bases). CDR1 is MDHEN and CDR2 is SYDVKM in the germline V gene. The CDR3 is made up of 14 amino acids. With 2 bases removed from V and 3 bases from J, the gap between germline ends came to 11 bases. The DNA of the CDR3 is TGTGCCAGCAGTTTAACTAGCAACCTCTACGAGCAGTACTTC. This gives the protein CASSLTSNLYEQYF.

The rearrangement uses TRBV28 and TRBJ1-5; D gene ambiguous. CDR1 and CDR2 from the germline V gene are MDHEN and SYDVKM. V was clipped by 8 bases and J by 2 bases, with 16 bases between them. This CDR3 has 15 residues. CDR3 protein: CASRYYYSRNQPQHF. CDR3 nucleotides: TGTGCCAGCCGGTATTACTACTCTCGCAATCAGCCCCAGCATTTT.

Notes on this clone: Its ends do not fully match the called genes, so a read error is possible. The chain couples TRBV7-6 to TRBJ2-7, with D maybe TRBD1 (6 bases). Germline V gene sequence: CDR1 SGHVS, CDR2 FNYEAQ. There are 14 residues in the CDR3. The CDR3 here is CASTLGQSTYEQYF. DNA of the CDR3: TGTGCCAGCACCTTAGGACAGAGCACCTACGAGCAGTACTTC.

V is TRBV28 and J is TRBJ2-7; D not resolved. Germline CDR1 MDHEN, CDR2 SYDVKM. Trimming took off 3 bases at V and 1 base at J, with 13 bases between the two ends. CDR3 length: 15 residues. The CDR3 region is CASSFLLAASYEQYF. CDR3 DNA sequence: TGTGCCAGCAGTTTTTTATTAGCTGCTTCCTACGAGCAGTACTTC.

In the case of this clone: A junction end diverges from the germline sequence, so it may reflect a read error. The V call is TRBV29-1, the J call TRBJ1-4, with a tentative D call TRBD1 (6 bases). The CDR3 is 9 residues long. Germline V gives CDR1 SQVTM, CDR2 ANQGSEA. This chain's CDR3 is CSVAPGHIF. The CDR3 DNA sequence: TGCAGCGTTGCACCGGGACACATTTTT.

The count of this clone is one. The chain links TRBV18 to TRBJ1-1; possible D gene TRBD1, 6 bases. The germline V gene encodes CDR1 KGHSH and CDR2 LQKENI. Deletions cut 2 bases from V and 11 bases from J, with 12 bases between. The CDR3 runs to 12 residues. CDR3 loop: CASSPSEGGAFF. The CDR3 bases are TGTGCCAGCTCACCATCAGAGGGGGGGGCTTTCTTT.

The V call is TRBV28, the J call TRBJ2-7; D possibly corresponds to TRBD2 (5 bases). Germline CDR1 MDHEN, CDR2 SYDVKM. This CDR3 comprises 12 residues. V was cut by 6 bases and J by 6 bases, with 12 bases left in between. This CDR3 is CASRPPRGEQYF. For the CDR3, the DNA is TGTGCCAGCAGACCACCCCGGGGCGAGCAGTACTTC.

The V call is TRBV3-1 (or the pseudogene TRBV3-2), the J call TRBJ2-3; the D gene is possibly TRBD2 (6 bases). Trimming cost V 0 bases and J 2 bases, with 15 bases left between them. Looked up from germline, CDR1 is LGHDT and CDR2 is YNNKEL (reference sequence). The CDR3 extends over 17 amino acids. In nucleotides, the CDR3 is TGTGCCAGCAGCCAAGAAATTGGAGGGGCCCCCACAGATACGCAGTATTTT. Its translation is CASSQEIGGAPTDTQYF.

The J gene is TRBJ1-2, the V gene TRBV27; D not resolved. Per germline, CDR1 MNHEY and CDR2 SMNVEV (reference sequence). V was pared by 6 bases and J by 2 bases, with 10 bases between. This CDR3 region has 13 residues. The CDR3 loop reads CASSTAPNYGYTF. The CDR3 DNA reads as TGTGCCAGCAGCACAGCACCGAACTATGGCTACACCTTC.

This clone appeared a few times. The chain employs TRBV28 and TRBJ1-5; the match to TRBD1 covers 8 bases. V dropped 11 bases and J dropped 10; count of bases not matched to a gene: 10. This CDR3 has 12 amino acids. Per germline, CDR1 MDHEN and CDR2 SYDVKM. The CDR3: CAGGTGGSPQHF. Here the CDR3 DNA reads TGTGCCGGAGGGACAGGTGGCTCTCCCCAGCATTTT.

V gene TRBV29-1 combines with J gene TRBJ2-3; D remains ambiguous. This CDR3 comprises 10 residues. Germline V gene sequence: CDR1 SQVTM, CDR2 ANQGSEA. Trimming stripped 4 bases from V and 7 bases from J, with 6 bases between. CDR3 protein: CSVVHNTQYF. The CDR3 nucleotides are TGCAGCGTTGTCCACAATACGCAGTATTTT.